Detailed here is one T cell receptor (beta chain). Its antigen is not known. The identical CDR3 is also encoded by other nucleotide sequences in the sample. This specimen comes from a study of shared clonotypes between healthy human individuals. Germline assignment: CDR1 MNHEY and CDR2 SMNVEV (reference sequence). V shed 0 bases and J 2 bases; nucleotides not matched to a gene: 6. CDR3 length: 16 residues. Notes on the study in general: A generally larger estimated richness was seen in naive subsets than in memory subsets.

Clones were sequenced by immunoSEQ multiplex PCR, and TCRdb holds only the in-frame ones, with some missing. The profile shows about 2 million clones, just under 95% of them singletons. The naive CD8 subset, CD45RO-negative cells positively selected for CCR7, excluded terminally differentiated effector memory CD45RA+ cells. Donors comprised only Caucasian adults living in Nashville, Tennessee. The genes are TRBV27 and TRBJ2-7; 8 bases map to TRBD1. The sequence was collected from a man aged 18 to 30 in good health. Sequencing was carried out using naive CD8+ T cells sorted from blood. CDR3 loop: CASSLSPGTGAYEQYF. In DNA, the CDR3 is TGTGCCAGCAGTTTATCCCCAGGGACAGGCGCCTACGAGCAGTACTTC.